This T cell receptor beta chain was recorded in a study of circulating CD8 cells and anti-PD-1 response in melanoma. The wider study: Non-responders showed stable or progressive disease; responders showed complete or partial response.

Each library started from roughly 15 ng of total RNA using the QIAseq Immune Repertoire TCR panel. TCRdb ran MiXCR on the reads and lists one entry per CDR3 protein. Altogether approximately 150 distinct CDR3 sequences are present, approximately 20% being singletons, with the ten largest covering 79%. Overall study findings and caveats: DNEG was most diverse; TIGIT repertoires were least diverse. Published repertoire comparisons used only baseline and M1 samples from a small cohort with few responders. Expanded sorted subsets were checked for tumor reactivity using peptides.

Live CD3+CD8+TCRalphabeta+ cells were sorted into four subsets by PD-1 and/or TIGIT. By sample fraction, this clonotype is medium-sized. Its antigen is as yet unknown. At one of its ends the junction is not consistent with the germline gene, which may arise from a read error. Sequenced here: CD8+ T cells from PBMCs, sampled at baseline or after one month of anti-PD-1 therapy (not recorded which). The TCR originated in a human donor with melanoma.

CDR3 coding DNA: TGTGCCAGCAGTCGGAGCTGGGACAGGGCTGGCGAGCTGTACTTC. Its protein is CASSRSWDRAGELYF. The gene calls are TRBV28 and TRBJ2-7; 9 bases map to TRBD1. The V gene's germline CDR1 is MDHEN and CDR2 SYDVKM. The CDR3 length is 15 residues.